The 10 T cell receptor beta chains in this list originate from one sample, sequenced in a study of T cells after yellow fever vaccination. Using its own MiXCR run on the 5' RACE reads, TCRdb lists one record per CDR3 protein. The table shows about 130,000 distinct CDR3 sequences, with more than 7.5% occurring only once. The sample consisted of CD8+ T cells sorted from PBMCs, taken on the day of the yellow fever booster vaccination. These receptors came from a man in his late teens or twenties who received the YFV17D yellow fever vaccine.

The V gene is TRBV2, the J gene TRBJ1-1; D is unresolved. The CDR3 is 14 amino acids. Trimming shortened V by 5 bases and J by 0 bases, and 10 bases separated the two germline ends. Germline V gives CDR1 SNHLY, CDR2 FYNNEI. In nucleotides, the CDR3 is TGTGCCAGCAGTACTCGGAGCTTGAACACTGAAGCTTTCTTT. Its translation: CASSTRSLNTEAFF.

The rearrangement uses TRBV9 and TRBJ2-6; 10 positions agree with TRBD1. The V gene's germline CDR1 is SGDLS and CDR2 YYNGEE. J gave up 1 base and V 5 bases, and 6 bases lay outside the gene matches. CDR3 size: 17 residues. CDR3 coding DNA: TGTGCCAGCAGACCCGGGACAGGGGATTCTGGGGCCAACGTCCTGACTTTC. As protein: CASRPGTGDSGANVLTF.

This clonotype came up many times. V is TRBV19 and J is TRBJ2-2; D gene unclear. The length of the CDR3 is 15 residues. CDR1 and CDR2 (germline): LNHDA, SQIVND (reference sequence). Trimming pared 6 bases from V and 4 bases from J, leaving 15 bases between. In DNA form, the CDR3 reads TGTGCCAGTAGCCCCCCGTGGGAAACCACCGGGGAGCTGTTTTTT. Translating it yields CASSPPWETTGELFF. Full variable domain (rest looked up from reference TRBV19 and TRBJ2-2): DGGITQSPKYLFRKEGQNVTLSCEQNLNHDAMYWYRQDPGQGLRLIYYSQIVNDFQKGDIAEGYSVSREKKESFPLTVTSAQKNPTAFYLCASSPPWETTGELFFGEGSRLTVL.

V is TRBV19 and J is TRBJ2-1; 10 bases match TRBD2. CDR3 length: 13 amino acids. V gave up 9 bases and J gave up 4 bases; unmatched junction bases: 3. Per the germline V gene, CDR1 is LNHDA and CDR2 is SQIVND (reference sequence). CDR3 sequence (DNA): TGTGCCAGCAGCGGGGGGGTTTACAATGAGCAGTTCTTC. Its translation: CASSGGVYNEQFF.

The J gene is TRBJ1-2, the V gene TRBV5-5; TRBD1 is a possible D gene (5 bases). V lost 5 bases to trimming and J lost 4 bases, with 21 bases between them. CDR3 length equals 16 residues. Germline V gives CDR1 SGHKS, CDR2 YYEKEE (reference sequence). The CDR3 here is CASRRVVGEESYGYTF. The CDR3 nucleotides are TGTGCCAGCAGGAGGGTTGTGGGGGAAGAGAGCTATGGCTACACCTTC.

The V gene is TRBV19, the J gene TRBJ1-6; D perhaps matches TRBD1 (5 bases). CDR1 and CDR2 (germline): LNHDA, SQIVND (reference sequence). Trimming pared 5 bases from V and 7 bases from J, leaving 9 bases between. The CDR3 totals 13 residues. This chain's CDR3 is CASSPRENSPLHF. Here the CDR3 DNA reads TGTGCCAGTAGTCCCAGGGAGAATTCACCCCTCCACTTT.

This clonotype turned up a few times. The chain joins TRBV4-3 to TRBJ2-2; 11 bases map to TRBD2. Germline V gene sequence: CDR1 LGHNA, CDR2 YSLEER. V dropped 5 bases and J dropped 7; count of bases not matched to a gene: 12. CDR3 length equals 17 residues. The CDR3 nucleotides read TGCGCCAGCAGCTCCACACCCGGGACTAGCGGCCACGGGGAGCTGTTTTTT. Translated, it gives CASSSTPGTSGHGELFF.

The V gene is TRBV5-1, the J gene TRBJ1-6; D gene ambiguous. Per the germline V gene, CDR1 is SGHRS and CDR2 is YFSETQ. The V end was cut by 7 bases, the J end by 7 bases, with 15 bases between. This CDR3 is built from 14 residues. CDR3 DNA: TGCGCCAGCCGCCATAGCGGGGAAAATTCACCCCTCCACTTT. Translation gives CASRHSGENSPLHF.

This sequence joins TRBV4-1 and TRBJ1-6, with D uncertain. The germline V gene has CDR1 MGHRA and CDR2 YSYEKL. The CDR3 extends over 12 amino acids. Trimming pared 1 base from V and 16 bases from J, leaving 11 bases between. CDR3 nucleotide sequence: TGCGCCAGCAGCCAAGGGGCCGGACCTCTCCACTTT. Its translation: CASSQGAGPLHF.

The V call is TRBV6-5, the J call TRBJ2-6; 8 nucleotides agree with TRBD1. This CDR3 has 19 residues. Germline assignment: CDR1 MNHEY and CDR2 SVGAGI. V lost 5 bases to trimming and J lost 0 bases; unmatched junction nucleotides: 12. The CDR3 coding sequence is TGTGCCAGCAGTAGTAAGACAGGGGTCCTCCTCTCTGGGGCCAACGTCCTGACTTTC. Its translation: CASSSKTGVLLSGANVLTF.